One and the same sample provided the 13 T cell receptor beta chains below, sequenced in a study of cytomegalovirus exposure and HLA in healthy donors. Clones were read by immunoSEQ multiplex PCR, and TCRdb kept only the in-frame ones, dropping some. The table has roughly 200,000 clones, about 81% seen once. The sequenced sample was PBMCs. The receptors were gathered from a young woman in good health and CMV-seronegative.

The chain is built from TRBV11-3 and TRBJ2-7; D is possibly TRBD1 (5 bases). The CDR3 sequence is 15 residues long. Germline values: CDR1 SGHNT, CDR2 YENEEA. Trimming cost V 3 bases and J 0 bases, with 12 bases left between them. The CDR3 region has the DNA TGTGCCAGCAGCTTGGGCGCAGGGTCCTCCTACGAGCAGTACTTC. It codes for CASSLGAGSSYEQYF.

The V call is TRBV5-8, the J call TRBJ1-2; D not resolved. The CDR3 contains 12 residues. Germline V gene data show CDR1 as SGHTS and CDR2 as YDEGEE. V lost 4 bases and J 5 bases, leaving 9 bases between the germline ends. In DNA, the CDR3 is TGTGCCAGCAGCCAAAATAGATATGGCTACACCTTC. Its translation: CASSQNRYGYTF.

The chain is built from TRBV28 and TRBJ2-3, with 9 bases that match TRBD2. This CDR3 is built from 14 residues. V was pared by 7 bases and J by 5 bases, with 7 bases of the junction left unmatched. From germline, CDR1 is MDHEN and CDR2 SYDVKM. CDR3 nucleotide sequence: TGTGCCAGCAAAGGCGGGGGGGCAAAAGATACGCAGTATTTT. Its translation is CASKGGGAKDTQYF.

This clone has more than one count but fewer than ten. The chain has TRBV19 and TRBJ1-2; the D gene is possibly TRBD1 (6 bases). The V and J ends lost 4 bases and 2 bases respectively, with 20 bases between them. The CDR3 runs to 17 residues. Germline CDR1 reads LNHDA; CDR2 reads SQIVND (reference sequence). The CDR3 DNA follows: TGTGCCAGTAGTAACGTCAGGGGCGGCACCGGGAACTATGGCTACACCTTC. Translating it yields CASSNVRGGTGNYGYTF.

In this sample, this clone turned up a few times. The chain is built from TRBV16 and TRBJ1-6, with D tentatively TRBD1 (5 bases). The germline V and J ends were trimmed by 0 bases and 9 bases, with 15 bases remaining between them. CDR1 KGHSY and CDR2 FQNENV come from the germline V gene. The CDR3 has 16 amino acids. In nucleotides, the CDR3 is TGTGCCAGCAGCCAATCAAGGGTGGGGCAGGGTTCACCCCTCCACTTT. Translation gives CASSQSRVGQGSPLHF.

The rearrangement uses TRBV9 and TRBJ2-1; D not certain. The germline V and J ends were trimmed by 0 bases and 0 bases, with 10 bases remaining between them. CDR3 length: 16 residues. Germline-derived CDR1 and CDR2 are SGDLS and YYNGEE. The CDR3 loop is CASSVAGQSSYNEQFF. CDR3 DNA sequence: TGTGCCAGCAGCGTAGCGGGTCAAAGCTCCTACAATGAGCAGTTCTTC.

The chain couples TRBV12-5 to TRBJ2-1, with a weak D call TRBD2 (6 bases). The V end lost 3 bases, the J end lost 0 bases, and 12 bases lay between the germline ends. Germline assignment: CDR1 LGHNT and CDR2 FRNRAP. The CDR3 spans 16 residues. This CDR3 reads CASGFGRDLSYNEQFF. DNA for the CDR3: TGTGCTAGTGGTTTCGGGCGGGACCTCTCCTACAATGAGCAGTTCTTC.

This clone was counted only a few times. The J gene is TRBJ1-2, the V gene TRBV2; 7 bases align to TRBD1. Germline V CDR1 and CDR2: SNHLY, FYNNEI. The CDR3 is 13 residues long. V was clipped by 5 bases and J by 4 bases; unmatched bases: 4. CDR3 region: CASSLRQGYGYTF. CDR3 nucleotide sequence: TGTGCCAGCAGTCTCCGACAGGGCTATGGCTACACCTTC.

A single count supports this clone. The chain uses TRBV6-1 and TRBJ2-2, with D possibly being TRBD2 (6 bases). The CDR3 has 13 amino acids. Trimming took 6 bases from V and 1 from J, leaving 6 bases between them. CDR1 and CDR2 (germline): MNHNS, SASEGT. In DNA form, the CDR3 reads TGTGCCAGCAGGGGACTGAACACCGGGGAGCTGTTTTTT. This encodes CASRGLNTGELFF.

The V and J genes are TRBV30 and TRBJ1-5; 9 bases align to TRBD1. The germline gives CDR1 GTSNPN, CDR2 SVGIG (reference sequence). V lost 0 bases to trimming and J lost 6 bases; unmatched junction nucleotides: 3. This CDR3 comprises 14 residues. This CDR3 is CAWSVGTGSQPQHF. The CDR3 DNA is TGTGCCTGGAGTGTAGGGACAGGGAGTCAGCCCCAGCATTTT.

The V gene is TRBV19, the J gene TRBJ1-2, with 8 bases lining up with TRBD1. Unmatched junction bases numbered 5, after V lost 3 bases and J lost 5 bases. The CDR3 sequence is 14 residues long. CDR1 is LNHDA and CDR2 is SQIVND in the germline V gene (reference sequence). The CDR3 spells CASSISGTGYGYTF. In DNA, the CDR3 is TGTGCCAGTAGTATTTCCGGGACAGGTTATGGCTACACCTTC.

The V call is TRBV7-6, the J call TRBJ2-7; TRBD2 matches 9 bases. Per the germline V gene, CDR1 is SGHVS and CDR2 is FNYEAQ. V gave up 6 bases and J gave up 3 bases; unmatched junction bases: 9. This CDR3 is built from 15 residues. The CDR3 nucleotides are TGTGCCAGCAGGGAACGGAGCGGGGGGAGCTACGAGCAGTACTTC. Its protein product is CASRERSGGSYEQYF.

V and J are TRBV11-1 and TRBJ2-7, with unresolved D. This CDR3 is 13 amino acids long. Trimming stripped 1 base from V and 4 bases from J, with 8 bases between. Germline CDR1 is SGHAT and CDR2 is FQDESV (reference sequence). CDR3 coding DNA: TGTGCCAGCAGCTTAGTAGCCGGGTACGAGCAGTACTTC. Protein product: CASSLVAGYEQYF.